The rows below give T cell receptor beta chains drawn from one sample of a study of cytomegalovirus exposure and HLA in healthy donors. The table came from immunoSEQ multiplex PCR; TCRdb's copy has only in-frame clones and leaves some out. The sample lists a few hundred thousand clones; 80% to 90% were seen once. The specimen sequenced was PBMCs. The receptors were sampled from a man aged 25-45 years in good health and CMV-seronegative. Each CDR3 is given with its conserved first and last residue. The D gene is left open where the match is weak. Some rows have no size entry. The others give once, few or many, or a class for an expanded clone.

J gene: TRBJ2-7; clone size: .; D gene: TRBD2; V gene: TRBV6-5; CDR3 DNA: TGTGCCAGCAGTTACTCGATAGGGGGGGCGGGGGGCGAGCAGTACTTC; CDR3 protein: CASSYSIGGAGGEQYF
J gene: TRBJ1-5; clone size: few; D gene: .; V gene: TRBV27; CDR3 DNA: TGTGCCAGCAGTTCCTTTCTGGGAGGCAATCAGCCCCAGCATTTT; CDR3 protein: CASSSFLGGNQPQHF
J gene: TRBJ2-7; clone size: .; D gene: .; V gene: TRBV2; CDR3 DNA: TGTGCCAGCAGCCCACCAGGCGCGCCTAGGGGCTACGAGCAGTACTTC; CDR3 protein: CASSPPGAPRGYEQYF
J gene: TRBJ2-2; clone size: .; D gene: TRBD1; V gene: TRBV5-1; CDR3 DNA: TGCGCCAGCAGCCGATCGGGGACGACAGGGGGCGCCGGCGGGGAGCTGTTTTTT; CDR3 protein: CASSRSGTTGGAGGELFF
J gene: TRBJ2-1; clone size: .; D gene: TRBD1; V gene: TRBV27; CDR3 DNA: TGTGCCAGCAGTTTATCGATAGGGACAGGGGGCCGGTTCTTC; CDR3 protein: CASSLSIGTGGRFF
J gene: TRBJ2-2; clone size: .; D gene: .; V gene: TRBV9; CDR3 DNA: TGTGCCAGCAGCATTCTGGACTCCCCGAACACCGGGGAGCTGTTTTTT; CDR3 protein: CASSILDSPNTGELFF
J gene: TRBJ2-7; clone size: .; D gene: .; V gene: TRBV7-8; CDR3 DNA: TGTGCCAGCAGCTTAGTGGTGGTCCAGGGTAGGTCTCTCTCCTACGAGCAGTACTTC; CDR3 protein: CASSLVVVQGRSLSYEQYF
J gene: TRBJ2-3; clone size: .; D gene: TRBD2; V gene: TRBV28; CDR3 DNA: TGTGCCAGCAATCGCGGGGGGGCCTGGGAAGGATCTAGCACAGATACGCAGTATTTT; CDR3 protein: CASNRGGAWEGSSTDTQYF
J gene: TRBJ2-7; clone size: once; D gene: .; V gene: TRBV7-9; CDR3 DNA: TGTTCCAGCAGCTTAGTTCGGAGCGAGCAGTACTTC; CDR3 protein: CSSSLVRSEQYF
J gene: TRBJ2-3; clone size: few; D gene: .; V gene: TRBV7-3; CDR3 DNA: TGTGCCAGCAGCCTGCGTAGTACTAGCACAGATACGCAGTATTTT; CDR3 protein: CASSLRSTSTDTQYF
J gene: TRBJ2-4; clone size: .; D gene: TRBD1; V gene: TRBV9; CDR3 DNA: TGTGCCAGCAGCCCCTCGACAGGGCAAGACATTCAGTACTTC; CDR3 protein: CASSPSTGQDIQYF
J gene: TRBJ1-6; clone size: .; D gene: .; V gene: TRBV14; CDR3 DNA: TGTGCCAGCAGCCTCAAGATCGGCCCAGGGTCATATAATTCACCCCTCCACTTT; CDR3 protein: CASSLKIGPGSYNSPLHF
J gene: TRBJ1-3; clone size: .; D gene: TRBD1; V gene: TRBV15; CDR3 DNA: TGTGCCACCAGCACAGGGGGTTTCTCTGGAAACACCATATATTTT; CDR3 protein: CATSTGGFSGNTIYF
J gene: TRBJ1-5; clone size: .; D gene: .; V gene: TRBV7-8; CDR3 DNA: TGTGCCAGCAGCTTAGGACACCTGAATAGCAATCAGCCCCAGCATTTT; CDR3 protein: CASSLGHLNSNQPQHF
J gene: TRBJ2-7; clone size: .; D gene: .; V gene: TRBV19; CDR3 DNA: TGTGCCAGTAGCAAACTAGTCCCGCCTAAGGAGCAGTACTTC; CDR3 protein: CASSKLVPPKEQYF
J gene: TRBJ2-7; clone size: .; D gene: TRBD1; V gene: TRBV9; CDR3 DNA: TGTGCCAGCAGCCGTGGGGCGACAGGGGGCTACTACGAGCAGTACTTC; CDR3 protein: CASSRGATGGYYEQYF
J gene: TRBJ1-1; clone size: once; D gene: .; V gene: TRBV19; CDR3 DNA: TGTGCCAGTAGTATACAAGAGGGGAACACTGAAGCTTTCTTT; CDR3 protein: CASSIQEGNTEAFF
J gene: TRBJ1-2; clone size: .; D gene: .; V gene: TRBV2; CDR3 DNA: TGTGCCGGGCGGGGAGCCGGAGGAAAAGGCTACACCTTC; CDR3 protein: CAGRGAGGKGYTF
J gene: TRBJ2-7; clone size: .; D gene: TRBD1; V gene: TRBV7-9; CDR3 DNA: TGTGCCAGCAGCCCTAGGGACAGGGGAAGCTACGAGCAGTACTTC; CDR3 protein: CASSPRDRGSYEQYF
J gene: TRBJ2-5; clone size: .; D gene: .; V gene: TRBV6-1; CDR3 DNA: TGTGCCAGCAGTTCTAAGTCCGGGGTGAGGGAGCAGTACTTC; CDR3 protein: CASSSKSGVREQYF
J gene: TRBJ1-3; clone size: .; D gene: .; V gene: TRBV6-5; CDR3 DNA: TGTGCCAGCAGTTACTTTAGTAACGGGAACACCATATATTTT; CDR3 protein: CASSYFSNGNTIYF
J gene: TRBJ1-5; clone size: once; D gene: TRBD1; V gene: TRBV4-1; CDR3 DNA: TGCGCCAGCAGCCAAGCCTGGACAGGAAATAGCAATCAGCCCCAGCATTTT; CDR3 protein: CASSQAWTGNSNQPQHF
J gene: TRBJ2-7; clone size: many; D gene: .; V gene: TRBV29-1; CDR3 DNA: TGCAGCGTTGTCCTCTCCTACGAGCAGTACTTC; CDR3 protein: CSVVLSYEQYF
J gene: TRBJ2-3; clone size: once; D gene: TRBD1; V gene: TRBV2; CDR3 DNA: TGTGCCAGCAGGAAGACAGGGTTTGGAGATACGCAGTATTTT; CDR3 protein: CASRKTGFGDTQYF
J gene: TRBJ2-7; clone size: .; D gene: TRBD1; V gene: TRBV2; CDR3 DNA: TGTGCCAGCAGCAGGGCAGGGGGTGCCCTTTACGAGCAGTACTTC; CDR3 protein: CASSRAGGALYEQYF
J gene: TRBJ2-3; clone size: few; D gene: TRBD1; V gene: TRBV13; CDR3 DNA: TGTGCCAGCAGCTCGGGACAGGGGGCAGATACGCAGTATTTT; CDR3 protein: CASSSGQGADTQYF